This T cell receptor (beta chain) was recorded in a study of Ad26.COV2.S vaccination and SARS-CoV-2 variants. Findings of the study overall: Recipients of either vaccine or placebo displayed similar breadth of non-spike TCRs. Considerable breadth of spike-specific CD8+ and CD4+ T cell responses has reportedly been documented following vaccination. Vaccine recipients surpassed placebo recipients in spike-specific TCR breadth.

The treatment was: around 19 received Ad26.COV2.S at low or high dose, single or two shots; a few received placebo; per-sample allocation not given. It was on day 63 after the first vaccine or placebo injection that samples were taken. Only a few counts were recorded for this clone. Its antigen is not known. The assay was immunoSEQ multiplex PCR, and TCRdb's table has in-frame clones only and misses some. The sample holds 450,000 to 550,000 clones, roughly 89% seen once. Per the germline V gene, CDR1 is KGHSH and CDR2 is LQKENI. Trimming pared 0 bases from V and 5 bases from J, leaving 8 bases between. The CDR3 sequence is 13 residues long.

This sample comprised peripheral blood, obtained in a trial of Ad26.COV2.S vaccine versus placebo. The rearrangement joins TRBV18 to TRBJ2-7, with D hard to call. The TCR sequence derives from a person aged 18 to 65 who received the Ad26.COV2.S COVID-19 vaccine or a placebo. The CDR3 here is CASSPPGNDEQYV. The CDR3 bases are TGTGCCAGCTCACCACCGGGCAATGACGAGCAGTACGTC.